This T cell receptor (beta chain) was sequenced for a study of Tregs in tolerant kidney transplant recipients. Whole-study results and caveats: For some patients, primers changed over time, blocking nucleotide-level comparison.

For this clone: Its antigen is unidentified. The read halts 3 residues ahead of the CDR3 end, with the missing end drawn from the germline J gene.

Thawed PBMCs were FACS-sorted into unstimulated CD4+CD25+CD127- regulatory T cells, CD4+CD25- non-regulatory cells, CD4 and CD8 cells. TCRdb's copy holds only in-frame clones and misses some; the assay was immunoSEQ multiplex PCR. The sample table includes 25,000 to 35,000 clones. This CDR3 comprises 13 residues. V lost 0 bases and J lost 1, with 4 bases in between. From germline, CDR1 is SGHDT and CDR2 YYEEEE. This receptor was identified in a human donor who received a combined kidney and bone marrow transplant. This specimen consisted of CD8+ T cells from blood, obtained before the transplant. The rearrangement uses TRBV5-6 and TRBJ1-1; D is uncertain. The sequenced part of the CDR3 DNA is TGTGCCAGCAGCTTGGGAGGGAACACTGAA. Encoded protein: CASSLGGNTE. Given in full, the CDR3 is CASSLGGNTEAFF.